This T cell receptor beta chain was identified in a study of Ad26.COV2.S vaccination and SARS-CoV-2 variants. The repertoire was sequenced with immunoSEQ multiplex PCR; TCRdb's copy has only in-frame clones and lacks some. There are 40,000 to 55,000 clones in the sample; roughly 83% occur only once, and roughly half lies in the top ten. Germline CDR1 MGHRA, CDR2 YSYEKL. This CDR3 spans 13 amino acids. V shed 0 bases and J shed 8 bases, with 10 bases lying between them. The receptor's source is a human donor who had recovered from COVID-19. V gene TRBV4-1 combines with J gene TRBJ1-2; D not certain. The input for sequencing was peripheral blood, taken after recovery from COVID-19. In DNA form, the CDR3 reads TGCGCCAGCAGCCAAGATATAGTCCCCGGCTACACCTTC. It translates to CASSQDIVPGYTF.